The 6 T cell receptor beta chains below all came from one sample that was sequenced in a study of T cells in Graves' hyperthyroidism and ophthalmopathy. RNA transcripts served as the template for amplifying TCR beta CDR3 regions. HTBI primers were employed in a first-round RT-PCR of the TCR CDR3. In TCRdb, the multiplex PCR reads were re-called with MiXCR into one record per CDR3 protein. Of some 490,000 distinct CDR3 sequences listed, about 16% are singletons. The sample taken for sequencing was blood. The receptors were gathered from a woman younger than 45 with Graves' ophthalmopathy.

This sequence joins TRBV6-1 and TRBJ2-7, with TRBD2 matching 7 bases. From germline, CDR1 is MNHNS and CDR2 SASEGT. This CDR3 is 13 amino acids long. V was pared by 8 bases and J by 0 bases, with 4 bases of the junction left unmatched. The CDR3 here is CASQREFSYEQYF. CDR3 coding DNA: TGTGCCAGCCAGCGGGAATTCTCCTACGAGCAGTACTTC.

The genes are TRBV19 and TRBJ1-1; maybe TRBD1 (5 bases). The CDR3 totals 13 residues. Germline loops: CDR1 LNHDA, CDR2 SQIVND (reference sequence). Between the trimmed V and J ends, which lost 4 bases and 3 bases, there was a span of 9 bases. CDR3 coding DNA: TGTGCCAGTAGTACAGGGCGGGACACTGAAGCTTTCTTT. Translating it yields CASSTGRDTEAFF. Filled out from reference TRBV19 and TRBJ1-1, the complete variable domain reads DGGITQSPKYLFRKEGQNVTLSCEQNLNHDAMYWYRQDPGQGLRLIYYSQIVNDFQKGDIAEGYSVSREKKESFPLTVTSAQKNPTAFYLCASSTGRDTEAFFGQGTRLTVV.

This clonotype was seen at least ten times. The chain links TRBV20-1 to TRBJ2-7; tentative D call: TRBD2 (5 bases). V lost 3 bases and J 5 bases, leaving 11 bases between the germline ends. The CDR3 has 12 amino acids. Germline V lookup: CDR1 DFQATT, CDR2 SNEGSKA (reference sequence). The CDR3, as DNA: TGCAGTGCTAGGGGCGGGCGCCACGAGCAGTACTTC. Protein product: CSARGGRHEQYF.

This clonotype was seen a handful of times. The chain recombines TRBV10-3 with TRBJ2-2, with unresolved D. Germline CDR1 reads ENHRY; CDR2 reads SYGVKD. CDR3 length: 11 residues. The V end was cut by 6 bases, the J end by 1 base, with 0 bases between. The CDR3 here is CAIRNTGELFF. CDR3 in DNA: TGTGCCATCAGGAACACCGGGGAGCTGTTTTTT.

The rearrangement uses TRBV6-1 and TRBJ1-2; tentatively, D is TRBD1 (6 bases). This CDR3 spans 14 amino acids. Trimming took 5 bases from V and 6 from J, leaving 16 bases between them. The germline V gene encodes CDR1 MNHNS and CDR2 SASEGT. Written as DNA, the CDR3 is TGTGCCAGCAGTACCCCGGGCAGGGGAGATGGCTACACCTTC. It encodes CASSTPGRGDGYTF.

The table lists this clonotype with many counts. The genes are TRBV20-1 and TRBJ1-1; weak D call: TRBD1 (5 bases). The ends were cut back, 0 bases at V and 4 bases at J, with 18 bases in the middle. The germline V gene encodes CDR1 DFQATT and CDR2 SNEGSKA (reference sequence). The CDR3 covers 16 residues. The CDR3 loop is CSARDILEGWSTEAFF. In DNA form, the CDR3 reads TGCAGTGCTAGAGATATCCTCGAGGGGTGGAGCACTGAAGCTTTCTTT.